These 8 T cell receptor beta chains were sequenced from one sample in a study of Ad26.COV2.S vaccination and SARS-CoV-2 variants. Using immunoSEQ multiplex PCR, the repertoire was profiled, and TCRdb retains in-frame clones only, with some absent. Among over 350,000 clones, approximately 90% were seen once, and the ten largest hold 3% to 3.5%. As for treatment: about 20 received Ad26.COV2.S at low or high dose, single or two shots; 5 received placebo; per-sample allocation not given. Repertoires come from day 63 after the first vaccine or placebo injection. Sequencing was performed on peripheral blood, taken in a trial of Ad26.COV2.S vaccine versus placebo. The receptors derive from a person between 18 and 65 years old who received the Ad26.COV2.S COVID-19 vaccine or a placebo.

The chain recombines TRBV7-2 with TRBJ1-4; 8 positions agree with TRBD1. Germline V CDR1 and CDR2: SGHTA, FQGNSA. The CDR3 loop spans 15 amino acids. V lost 5 bases and J lost 8; bases outside the gene matches: 10. CDR3 sequence: CASSQTTGVREKLFF. In DNA, the CDR3 is TGTGCCAGCAGCCAGACGACAGGGGTGAGAGAAAAACTGTTTTTT.

This clone was seen more than once but under ten times. The V call is TRBV18, the J call TRBJ2-4, with D possibly matching TRBD1 (6 bases). Germline assignment: CDR1 KGHSH and CDR2 LQKENI. V was shortened by 3 bases and J by 8 bases, with 17 bases between the two germline ends. The CDR3 spans 15 residues. As DNA, the CDR3 is TGTGCCAGCTCACCGCCCACCGGGACACGGGACATTCAGTACTTC. Protein product: CASSPPTGTRDIQYF.

V is TRBV5-1 and J is TRBJ2-3; 8 bases fit TRBD2. V was pared by 0 bases and J by 1 base, with 13 bases of the junction left unmatched. CDR1 SGHRS and CDR2 YFSETQ come from the germline V gene. The CDR3 spans 19 residues. The CDR3 nucleotides are TGCGCCAGCAGCTTGGGAGGTGTAGCGGGGCCAGGGGGCACAGATACGCAGTATTTT. Translation gives CASSLGGVAGPGGTDTQYF.

The rearrangement uses TRBV5-1 and TRBJ1-1; D is unclear. This CDR3 spans 13 amino acids. Germline CDR1 reads SGHRS; CDR2 reads YFSETQ. V was shortened by 2 bases and J by 10 bases, with 15 bases between the two germline ends. CDR3 DNA sequence: TGCGCCAGCAGCTTTGGGGTAGGATGGCGAGCTTTCTTT. This encodes CASSFGVGWRAFF. Full variable domain (missing parts from reference TRBV5-1 and TRBJ1-1): KAGVTQTPRYLIKTRGQQVTLSCSPISGHRSVSWYQQTPGQGLQFLFEYFSETQRNKGNFPGRFSGRQFSNSRSEMNVSTLELGDSALYLCASSFGVGWRAFFGQGTRLTVV.

DNA for the CDR3: TGCGCCAGCAGCCAAGGTTTAGGGACCTACTACGAGCAGTACTTC. Translated, it gives CASSQGLGTYYEQYF. The chain has TRBV4-1 and TRBJ2-7, with D perhaps being TRBD1 or TRBD2 (5 bases each). The CDR3 loop spans 15 amino acids. Trimming cost V 1 base and J 3 bases, with 13 bases left between them. Germline CDR1 reads MGHRA; CDR2 reads YSYEKL.

The V and J genes are TRBV11-2 and TRBJ2-7; 9 bases align to TRBD1. This CDR3 is 16 amino acids long. V was clipped by 4 bases and J by 5 bases; unmatched bases: 12. Looked up from germline, CDR1 is SGHAT and CDR2 is FQNNGV. The CDR3 reads CASSSIRGQGIHEQYF. In DNA, the CDR3 is TGTGCCAGCAGCTCAATCCGGGGACAGGGTATCCACGAGCAGTACTTC.

This chain joins TRBV7-9 and TRBJ1-6, with D uncertain. V shed 4 bases and J shed 11 bases, with 21 bases lying between them. Per germline, CDR1 SEHNR and CDR2 FQNEAQ (reference sequence). The CDR3 is 16 residues long. The CDR3 DNA follows: TGTGCCAGCAGCTCACAGAGCGGCAGGAGCTTTACACCCCTCCACTTT. Protein sequence: CASSSQSGRSFTPLHF.

The rearrangement links TRBV5-1 to TRBJ2-7, with a weak D call TRBD1 (6 bases). Germline loops: CDR1 SGHRS, CDR2 YFSETQ. Trimming removed 4 bases at V and 3 bases at J, with 11 bases between. CDR3 length equals 13 residues. CDR3 in amino acids: CASSTQGNYEQYF. The CDR3, as DNA: TGCGCCAGCAGCACACAGGGAAACTACGAGCAGTACTTC.